This entry features one T cell receptor (beta chain) sequence. Its antigen is not known. These data belong to a study of human thymus T cells. Germline CDR1 is SGHTA and CDR2 is FQGNSA. The CDR3 consists of 19 residues. The trim removed 2 bases at V and 1 base at J, leaving 15 bases unmatched. During corrective heart surgery, resections were taken, and the thymus tissue came from them. Donors were healthy Finnish babies undergoing corrective operations for congenital heart defects. Points from the study as a whole: Both thymic and peripheral blood repertoires showed apparently biased V and J usage. Reports from related research described highly overlapping thymic repertoires among unrelated individuals.

Data came from immunoSEQ multiplex PCR; TCRdb stores just in-frame clones and leaves some out. Here the sample spans 60,000 to 75,000 clones, over 85% being singletons. The sample taken for sequencing was thymus tissue. The gene calls are TRBV7-2 and TRBJ2-7; TRBD2 aligns across 9 bases. The clonotype originates from a girl under three years old with a congenital heart defect but otherwise immunologically healthy. The DNA of the CDR3 is TGTGCCAGCAGCTTAAGTGAAATCCGACTAGCGGTACCATCCTACGAGCAGTACTTC. Amino acid sequence: CASSLSEIRLAVPSYEQYF. The entire variable domain, with the rest obtained from reference TRBV7-2 and TRBJ2-7, is as follows: GAGVSQSPSNKVTEKGKDVELRCDPISGHTALYWYRQSLGQGLEFLIYFQGNSAPDKSGLPSDRFSAERTGGSVSTLTIQRTQQEDSAVYLCASSLSEIRLAVPSYEQYFGPGTRLTVT.